This note documents a single T cell receptor (beta chain) sequence. Its target is not known. This CDR3 spans 13 amino acids. The V and J ends lost 3 bases and 3 bases respectively, with 6 bases between them. The source of the sample is a study of T cell responses to AZD1222 COVID-19 vaccine. Study outcomes and limitations: The sample set comprised mostly white British donors with more females, and clonal diversity was possibly underestimated. The study found vaccine-associated CD4 TCRs spanning spike, dominant at 160-218 and 743-854.

The protocol was immunoSEQ multiplex PCR, while the TCRdb copy is restricted to in-frame clones and leaves out a portion. The sample has about 160,000 clones; about 90% are singletons. The TCR was taken from an adult in good health. Sequencing used peripheral blood, obtained on day 0 of MenACWY control vaccination. The genes are TRBV12-3 or TRBV12-4 and TRBJ2-1; unclear D gene. The CDR3: CASSFDHYNEQFF. The CDR3 DNA follows: TGTGCCAGCAGTTTTGACCACTACAATGAGCAGTTCTTC.